Below, 8 T cell receptor beta chains from the same sample are listed, as sequenced in a study of blood T cell repertoires in COVID-19 (dated by TCRdb to the early 2020s). The library was built by means of the immunoSEQ multiplex PCR assay. What TCRdb holds here is the immuneACCESS table cut down to in-frame rearrangements. Part of the clones is not present; checked against another copy, under half of the missing clones reflect an unresolved V gene, and the others are unexplained. In all, the sample holds approximately 300,000 clones, and 90% of those were seen once. Around 2.7% of the sample is taken by the ten largest. Material: PBMCs or T cells enriched from blood (not recorded which). These receptors were obtained from a man aged 60 to 69 who had recovered from COVID-19.

The V and J genes are TRBV9 and TRBJ2-7; possibly TRBD2 for D (5 bases). Trimming removed 6 bases from V and 2 bases from J, with 15 bases in between. Germline CDR1 is SGDLS and CDR2 is YYNGEE. The CDR3 runs to 14 residues. The CDR3 here is CASTPTGIPYEQYF. DNA for the CDR3: TGTGCCAGCACCCCCACCGGGATCCCCTACGAGCAGTACTTC.

The chain has TRBV3-1 (or the pseudogene TRBV3-2) and TRBJ2-7, with D unresolved. V was shortened by 4 bases and J by 5 bases, with 27 bases between the two germline ends. This CDR3 is built from 18 residues. Germline V gene data show CDR1 as LGHDT and CDR2 as YNNKEL (reference sequence). This chain's CDR3 is CASSRSGGRLTPSNEQYF. The CDR3 coding sequence is TGTGCCAGCAGCCGATCTGGCGGTCGGCTCACTCCGTCGAACGAGCAGTACTTC.

The chain has TRBV19 and TRBJ2-7; D is undetermined. CDR3 length: 13 residues. Germline V lookup: CDR1 LNHDA, CDR2 SQIVND (reference sequence). V was pared by 3 bases and J by 0 bases, with 6 bases between. CDR3 loop: CASSMGDSYEQYF. In nucleotides, the CDR3 is TGTGCCAGTAGTATGGGCGACTCCTACGAGCAGTACTTC. The full variable domain, completed using reference TRBV19 and TRBJ2-7, is DGGITQSPKYLFRKEGQNVTLSCEQNLNHDAMYWYRQDPGQGLRLIYYSQIVNDFQKGDIAEGYSVSREKKESFPLTVTSAQKNPTAFYLCASSMGDSYEQYFGPGTRLTVT.

The chain combines TRBV13 with TRBJ2-7; maybe TRBD2 (5 bases). Germline CDR1 PRHDT, CDR2 FYEKMQ (reference sequence). CDR3 size: 14 residues. Trimming shortened V by 6 bases and J by 6 bases, and 18 bases separated the two germline ends. DNA of the CDR3: TGTGCCAGCAGTCGTGGACCGAGGGAGCCCGAGCAGTACTTC. It translates to CASSRGPREPEQYF.

Concerning this clone itself: Within the sample, other DNA sequences also encode this same CDR3. V gene TRBV11-1 combines with J gene TRBJ2-6; D call uncertain. Germline CDR1 is SGHAT and CDR2 is FQDESV (reference sequence). There are 13 residues in the CDR3. The ends were cut back, 7 bases at V and 0 bases at J, with 4 bases in the middle. CDR3: CASTLSGANVLTF. CDR3 DNA sequence: TGTGCCAGCACCCTCTCTGGGGCCAACGTCCTGACTTTC.

This chain joins TRBV18 and TRBJ1-3, with 8 bases that match TRBD1. Germline CDR1 and CDR2: KGHSH and LQKENI. This CDR3 has 14 residues. V lost 3 bases to trimming and J lost 11 bases; unmatched junction nucleotides: 9. The CDR3 sequence is CASSPRDRSFAIYF. CDR3 coding DNA: TGTGCCAGCTCACCCCGGGACAGGTCTTTCGCCATATATTTT.

V usage is TRBV6-4 and J usage is TRBJ1-1; D may be TRBD1 (6 bases). Germline CDR1 is MRHNA and CDR2 is SNTAGT. Deletions cut 7 bases from V and 4 bases from J, with 16 bases between. The CDR3 is 14 amino acids. Here the CDR3 DNA reads TGTGCCAGCAAACCGGGACACCAGAGCACTGAAGCTTTCTTT. It encodes CASKPGHQSTEAFF.

The rearrangement joins TRBV30 to TRBJ1-2; D is uncertain. This CDR3 has 13 amino acids. Germline V gives CDR1 GTSNPN, CDR2 SVGIG (reference sequence). Trimming took 3 bases from V and 1 from J, leaving 9 bases between them. The CDR3 DNA reads as TGTGCCTGGAGCATTCGGGTTAACTATGGCTACACCTTC. It is translated as CAWSIRVNYGYTF.